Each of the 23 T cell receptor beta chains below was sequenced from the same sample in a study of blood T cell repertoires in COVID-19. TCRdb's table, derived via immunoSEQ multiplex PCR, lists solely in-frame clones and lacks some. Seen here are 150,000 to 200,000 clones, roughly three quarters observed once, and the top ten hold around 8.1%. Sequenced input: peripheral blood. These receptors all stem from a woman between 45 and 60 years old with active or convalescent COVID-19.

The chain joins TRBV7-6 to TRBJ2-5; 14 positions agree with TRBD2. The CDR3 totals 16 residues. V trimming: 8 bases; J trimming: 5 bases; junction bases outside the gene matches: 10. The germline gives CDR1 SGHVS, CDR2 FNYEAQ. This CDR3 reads CASGSSGLAGVETQYF. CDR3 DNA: TGTGCCAGCGGTTCTTCGGGACTAGCGGGGGTGGAGACCCAGTACTTC.

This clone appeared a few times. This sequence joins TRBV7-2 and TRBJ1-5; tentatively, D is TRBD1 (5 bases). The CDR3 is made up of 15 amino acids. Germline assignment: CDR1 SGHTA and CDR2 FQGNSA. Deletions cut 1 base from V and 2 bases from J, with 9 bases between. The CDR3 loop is CASSLDGGGNQPQHF. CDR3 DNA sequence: TGTGCCAGCAGCTTAGACGGGGGAGGCAATCAGCCCCAGCATTTT.

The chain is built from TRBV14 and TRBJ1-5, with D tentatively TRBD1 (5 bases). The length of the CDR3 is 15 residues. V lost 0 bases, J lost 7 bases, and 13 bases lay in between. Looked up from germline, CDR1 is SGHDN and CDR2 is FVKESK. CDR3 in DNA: TGTGCCAGCAGCCAAGACCAGGGTAGGGGCCAGCCCCAGCATTTT. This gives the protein CASSQDQGRGQPQHF. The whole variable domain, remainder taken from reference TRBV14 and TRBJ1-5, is EAGVTQFPSHSVIEKGQTVTLRCDPISGHDNLYWYRRVMGKEIKFLLHFVKESKQDESGMPNNRFLAERTGGTYSTLKVQPAELEDSGVYFCASSQDQGRGQPQHFGDGTRLSIL.

The CDR3 region has the DNA TGTGCCAGCAGTCTAATTCCGGGACTAGCGCCCGAGCAGTACTTC. This codes for CASSLIPGLAPEQYF. The chain employs TRBV27 and TRBJ2-7; 10 nucleotides match TRBD2. The V gene end was trimmed by 5 bases and the J gene end by 6 bases; junction bases not matched to a gene: 10. From germline, CDR1 is MNHEY and CDR2 SMNVEV (reference sequence). The CDR3 is made up of 15 amino acids.

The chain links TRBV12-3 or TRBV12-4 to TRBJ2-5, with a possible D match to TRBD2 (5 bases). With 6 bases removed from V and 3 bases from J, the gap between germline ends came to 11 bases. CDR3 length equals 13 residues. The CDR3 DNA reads TGTGCCAGCAGGGTTACTAGAGAAGAGACCCAGTACTTC. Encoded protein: CASRVTREETQYF.

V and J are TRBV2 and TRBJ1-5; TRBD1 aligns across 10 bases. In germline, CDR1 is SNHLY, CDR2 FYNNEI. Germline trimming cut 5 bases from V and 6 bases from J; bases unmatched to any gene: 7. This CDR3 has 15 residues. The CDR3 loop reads CASSRQGAVGQPQHF. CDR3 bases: TGTGCCAGCAGTCGACAGGGGGCGGTCGGTCAGCCCCAGCATTTT.

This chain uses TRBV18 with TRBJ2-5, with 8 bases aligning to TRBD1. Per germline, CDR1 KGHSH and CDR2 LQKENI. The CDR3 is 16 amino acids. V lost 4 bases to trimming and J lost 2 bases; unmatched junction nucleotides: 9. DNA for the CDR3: TGTGCCAGCTCACGATTCGGACAGGGCCAACAAGAGACCCAGTACTTC. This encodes CASSRFGQGQQETQYF.

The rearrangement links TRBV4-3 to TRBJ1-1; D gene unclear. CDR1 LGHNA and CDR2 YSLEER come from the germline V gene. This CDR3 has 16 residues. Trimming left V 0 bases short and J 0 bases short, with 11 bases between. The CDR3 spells CASSQDRGTLNTEAFF. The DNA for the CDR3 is TGCGCCAGCAGCCAAGACCGAGGCACTCTGAACACTGAAGCTTTCTTT.

The chain's CDR3 is CASSRDSVNQPQHF. As DNA, the CDR3 is TGTGCCAGCAGCCGAGACAGTGTCAATCAGCCCCAGCATTTT. V gene TRBV3-1 (or the pseudogene TRBV3-2) combines with J gene TRBJ1-5, with TRBD1 as a possible D gene (5 bases). Per the germline V gene, CDR1 is LGHDT and CDR2 is YNNKEL (reference sequence). This CDR3 has 14 amino acids. V lost 4 bases and J 3 bases, leaving 10 bases between the germline ends.

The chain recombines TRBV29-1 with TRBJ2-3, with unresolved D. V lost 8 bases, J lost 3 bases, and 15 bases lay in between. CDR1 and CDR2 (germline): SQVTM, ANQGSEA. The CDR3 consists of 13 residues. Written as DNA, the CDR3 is TGCAGCCCCCAGCGCCCCGGGACAGATACGCAGTATTTT. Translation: CSPQRPGTDTQYF.

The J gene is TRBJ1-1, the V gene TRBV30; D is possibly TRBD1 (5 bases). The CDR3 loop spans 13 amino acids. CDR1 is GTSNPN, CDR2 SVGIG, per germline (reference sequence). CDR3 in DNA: TGTGCATTGGAAAGGGGTGGGAACACTGAAGCTTTCTTT. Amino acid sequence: CALERGGNTEAFF.

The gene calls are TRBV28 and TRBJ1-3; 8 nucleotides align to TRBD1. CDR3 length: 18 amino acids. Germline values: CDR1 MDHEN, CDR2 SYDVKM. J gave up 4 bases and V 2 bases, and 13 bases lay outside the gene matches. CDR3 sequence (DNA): TGTGCCAGCAGTTTAGTTGCAGGGGGCGCATCTCTAGGAAACACCATATATTTT. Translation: CASSLVAGGASLGNTIYF.

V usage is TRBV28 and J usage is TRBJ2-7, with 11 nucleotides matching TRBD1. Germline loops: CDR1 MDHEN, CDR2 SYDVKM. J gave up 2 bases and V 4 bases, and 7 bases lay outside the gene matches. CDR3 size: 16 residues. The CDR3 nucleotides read TGTGCCAGCAGTTCCCTTCCGGGACAGGGGGCCTACGAGCAGTACTTC. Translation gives CASSSLPGQGAYEQYF.

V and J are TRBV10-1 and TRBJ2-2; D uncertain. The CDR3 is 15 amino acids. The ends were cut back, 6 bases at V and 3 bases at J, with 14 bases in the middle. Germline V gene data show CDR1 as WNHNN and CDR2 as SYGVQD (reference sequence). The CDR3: CASSPVGDDTGELFF. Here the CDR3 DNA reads TGCGCCAGCAGCCCCGTGGGCGATGACACCGGGGAGCTGTTTTTT.

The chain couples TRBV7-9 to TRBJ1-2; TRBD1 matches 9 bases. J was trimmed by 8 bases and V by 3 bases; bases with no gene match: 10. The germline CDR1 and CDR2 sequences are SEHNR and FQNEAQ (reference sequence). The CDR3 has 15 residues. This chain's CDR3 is CASSFSGTGPEGYTF. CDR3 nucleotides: TGTGCCAGCAGCTTCTCCGGGACAGGGCCTGAGGGCTACACCTTC.

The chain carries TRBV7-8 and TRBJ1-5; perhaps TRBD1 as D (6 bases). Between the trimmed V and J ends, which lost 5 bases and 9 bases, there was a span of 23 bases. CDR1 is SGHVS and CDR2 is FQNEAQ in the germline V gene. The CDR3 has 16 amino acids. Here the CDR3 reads CASSNLGRGPKGPQHF. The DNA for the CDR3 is TGTGCCAGCAGCAACCTCGGCAGGGGTCCCAAAGGGCCCCAGCATTTT.

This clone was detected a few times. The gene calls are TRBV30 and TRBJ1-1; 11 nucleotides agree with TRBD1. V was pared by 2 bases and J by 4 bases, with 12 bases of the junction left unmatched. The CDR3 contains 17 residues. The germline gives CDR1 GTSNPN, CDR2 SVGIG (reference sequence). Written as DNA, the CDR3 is TGTGCCTGGAGTCCAATAAGGGACAGGGGGTACGTCACTGAAGCTTTCTTT. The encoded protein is CAWSPIRDRGYVTEAFF.

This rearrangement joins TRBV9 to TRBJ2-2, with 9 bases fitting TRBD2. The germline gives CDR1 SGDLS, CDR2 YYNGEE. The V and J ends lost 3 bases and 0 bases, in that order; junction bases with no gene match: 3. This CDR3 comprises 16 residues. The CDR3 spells CASSARTSANTGELFF. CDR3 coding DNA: TGTGCCAGCAGCGCCCGGACTAGCGCGAACACCGGGGAGCTGTTTTTT. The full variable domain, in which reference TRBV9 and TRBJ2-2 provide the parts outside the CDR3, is DSGVTQTPKHLITATGQRVTLRCSPRSGDLSVYWYQQSLDQGLQFLIQYYNGEERAKGNILERFSAQQFPDLHSELNLSSLELGDSALYFCASSARTSANTGELFFGEGSRLTVL.

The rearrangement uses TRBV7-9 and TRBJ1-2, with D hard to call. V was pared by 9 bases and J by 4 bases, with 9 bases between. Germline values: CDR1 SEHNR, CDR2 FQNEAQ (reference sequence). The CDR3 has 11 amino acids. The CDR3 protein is CASGDGYGYTF. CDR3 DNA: TGTGCCAGTGGAGACGGCTATGGCTACACCTTC.

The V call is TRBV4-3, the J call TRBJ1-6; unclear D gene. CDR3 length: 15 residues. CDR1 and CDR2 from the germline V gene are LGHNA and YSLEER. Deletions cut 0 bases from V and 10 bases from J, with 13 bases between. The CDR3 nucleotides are TGCGCCAGCAGCCAAGAGGGGAGAGGAAGGTCACCCCTCCACTTT. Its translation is CASSQEGRGRSPLHF.

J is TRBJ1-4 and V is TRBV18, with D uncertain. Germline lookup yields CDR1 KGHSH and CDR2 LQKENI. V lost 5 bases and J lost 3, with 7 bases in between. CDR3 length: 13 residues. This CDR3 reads CASSREANEKLFF. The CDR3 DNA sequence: TGTGCCAGCTCAAGGGAGGCTAATGAAAAACTGTTTTTT.

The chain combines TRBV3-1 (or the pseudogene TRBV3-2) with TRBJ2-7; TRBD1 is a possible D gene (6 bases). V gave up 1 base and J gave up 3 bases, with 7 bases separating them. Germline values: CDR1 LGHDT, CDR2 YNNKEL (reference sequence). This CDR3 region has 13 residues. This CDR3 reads CASSQGRGYEQYF. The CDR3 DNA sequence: TGTGCCAGCAGCCAAGGCAGGGGCTACGAGCAGTACTTC.

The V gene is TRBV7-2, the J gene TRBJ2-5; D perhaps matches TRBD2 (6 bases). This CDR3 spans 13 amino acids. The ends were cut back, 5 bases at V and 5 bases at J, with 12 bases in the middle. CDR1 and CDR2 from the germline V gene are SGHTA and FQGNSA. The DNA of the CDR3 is TGTGCCAGCAGCGCTCCGGGACTTGAGACCCAGTACTTC. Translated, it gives CASSAPGLETQYF.